Each of the 25 T cell receptor beta chains below was sequenced from the same sample in a study of shared clonotypes between healthy human individuals. The protocol was immunoSEQ multiplex PCR, while the TCRdb copy is restricted to in-frame clones and leaves out a portion. The top ten clones hold over 1% of a sample with some 1,400,000 clones, roughly 95% of them seen once. Source material: naive CD4+ T cells sorted from blood. Subset of the sample: CD45RA+ positively selected. The receptors derive from a man aged 25-40 years in good health.

The genes are TRBV19 and TRBJ2-7; D call uncertain. The CDR3 contains 11 residues. V shed 10 bases and J shed 1 base, with 8 bases lying between them. The germline CDR1 and CDR2 sequences are LNHDA and SQIVND (reference sequence). The CDR3: CATAESYEQYF. The DNA of the CDR3 is TGTGCCACCGCCGAGTCCTACGAGCAGTACTTC.

This chain connects TRBV7-2 to TRBJ2-3; unclear D gene. The V gene lost 2 bases and the J gene lost 4 bases, with 10 bases spanning the gap. The CDR3 has 14 residues. Germline lookup yields CDR1 SGHTA and CDR2 FQGNSA. CDR3 in amino acids: CASSLMASSDTQYF. The CDR3 nucleotides are TGTGCCAGCAGCTTAATGGCCAGCTCAGATACGCAGTATTTT. Together with reference TRBV7-2 and TRBJ2-3, the CDR3 gives the full variable domain: GAGVSQSPSNKVTEKGKDVELRCDPISGHTALYWYRQSLGQGLEFLIYFQGNSAPDKSGLPSDRFSAERTGGSVSTLTIQRTQQEDSAVYLCASSLMASSDTQYFGPGTRLTVL.

This clone has just one count. This chain uses TRBV10-1 with TRBJ2-3, with D perhaps matching TRBD1 (5 bases). The CDR3 consists of 13 residues. The germline V gene encodes CDR1 WNHNN and CDR2 SYGVQD (reference sequence). With 8 bases removed from V and 5 bases from J, the gap between germline ends came to 14 bases. The CDR3 nucleotides are TGCGCCAGCGCCAACCAGGGCGGAGATACGCAGTATTTT. Translated, it gives CASANQGGDTQYF.

A single count supports this clone. The chain recombines TRBV5-6 with TRBJ1-1, with 7 bases identical to TRBD1. J gave up 5 bases and V 4 bases, and 5 bases lay outside the gene matches. Per germline, CDR1 SGHDT and CDR2 YYEEEE. There are 13 residues in the CDR3. In nucleotides, the CDR3 is TGTGCCAGCAGCACCGGGACAGCGACTGAAGCTTTCTTT. It codes for CASSTGTATEAFF.

The count of this clone is one. The chain has TRBV18 and TRBJ2-7, with D perhaps given as TRBD1 or TRBD2 (7 bases each). V was cut by 3 bases and J by 3 bases, with 12 bases left in between. The CDR3 totals 14 residues. CDR1 is KGHSH, CDR2 LQKENI, per germline. CDR3 nucleotides: TGTGCCAGCTCACCGCCCAGGGGGGGCTACGAGCAGTACTTC. Its translation is CASSPPRGGYEQYF.

This clone showed up just once. This chain uses TRBV15 with TRBJ2-7; either TRBD1 or TRBD2 may fit D (5 bases each). V lost 1 base, J lost 7 bases, and 11 bases lay in between. The CDR3 is 13 residues long. Germline loops: CDR1 LNHNV, CDR2 YYDKDF (reference sequence). The CDR3 region has the DNA TGTGCCACCAGCAGAGTAGGGACCCCAGAGCAGTACTTC. This translates into CATSRVGTPEQYF.

The CDR3 is CASSSNRSGQFF. CDR3 nucleotides: TGTGCCAGCAGCTCCAACAGGTCGGGGCAGTTCTTC. The chain recombines TRBV11-2 with TRBJ2-1, with D possibly matching TRBD1 (5 bases). V shed 4 bases and J shed 12 bases, with 13 bases lying between them. CDR1 SGHAT and CDR2 FQNNGV come from the germline V gene. This CDR3 region has 12 residues.

A few counts support this clone. The junction shows a germline mismatch at one end, possibly a read error. The chain couples TRBV6-1 to TRBJ1-2; possible D gene TRBD1, 5 bases. Germline loops: CDR1 MNHNS, CDR2 SASEGT. This CDR3 is 15 amino acids long. This CDR3 reads CASGEVGLRGYGYTF. CDR3 bases: TGTGCCAGCGGTGAAGTGGGACTGAGAGGCTATGGCTACACCTTC.

CDR3 in amino acids: CASSLSRGGQGNTGELFF. CDR3 nucleotides: TGTGCCAGCAGCTTAAGTAGGGGTGGACAGGGGAACACCGGGGAGCTGTTTTTT. The chain couples TRBV7-6 to TRBJ2-2; 8 bases are shared with TRBD1. The V gene's germline CDR1 is SGHVS and CDR2 FNYEAQ. After removal of 2 bases from V and 1 base from J, the junction contained 9 bases not matched to a gene. CDR3 length: 18 amino acids.

This chain connects TRBV18 to TRBJ2-7, with D perhaps TRBD2 (5 bases). This CDR3 region has 13 residues. V lost 6 bases and J lost 5, with 14 bases in between. CDR1 KGHSH and CDR2 LQKENI come from the germline V gene. The CDR3 DNA reads as TGTGCCAGCTCTTCCAGGAGGATAGACGAGCAGTACTTC. Translated: CASSSRRIDEQYF.

The CDR3 reads CASSYSRRALNTEAFF. CDR3 nucleotide sequence: TGTGCCAGCAGTTACTCACGGAGGGCCCTGAACACTGAAGCTTTCTTT. The chain uses TRBV6-5 and TRBJ1-1; D is uncertain. Trimming cost V 0 bases and J 0 bases, with 11 bases left between them. Germline V gene data show CDR1 as MNHEY and CDR2 as SVGAGI. The CDR3 has 16 residues.

There are a few counts of this clone. Other nucleotide sequences from this sample produce the same CDR3. This chain joins TRBV29-1 and TRBJ1-5; D might be TRBD1 (5 bases). Looked up from germline, CDR1 is SQVTM and CDR2 is ANQGSEA. The CDR3 is 12 residues long. V shed 4 bases and J shed 7 bases, with 11 bases lying between them. CDR3 DNA: TGCAGCGTTGGAGGGGCCAACCAGCCCCAGCATTTT. Translating gives CSVGGANQPQHF.

The CDR3 DNA reads as TGTGCCAGCACCGGGACACTCTACAATGAGCAGTTCTTC. Translation: CASTGTLYNEQFF. The chain is built from TRBV25-1 and TRBJ2-1, with a possible D match to TRBD1 (6 bases). V lost 7 bases and J lost 3, with 10 bases in between. This CDR3 is 13 amino acids long. Germline CDR1 is MGHDK and CDR2 is SYGVNS.

Comment on this clone: Other DNA sequences in the sample encode the same CDR3. As DNA, the CDR3 is TGTGCCTGGAGCCCAGGGGGCACTGAAGCTTTCTTT. Translation: CAWSPGGTEAFF. This chain joins TRBV30 and TRBJ1-1; TRBD1 aligns across 7 bases. This CDR3 spans 12 amino acids. Germline V CDR1 and CDR2: GTSNPN, SVGIG (reference sequence). V shed 3 bases, J shed 4 bases, and the junction held 2 bases outside the gene matches.

The chain recombines TRBV14 with TRBJ2-7; TRBD2 agrees at 8 bases. The V gene end was trimmed by 3 bases and the J gene end by 5 bases; junction bases not matched to a gene: 15. Germline CDR1 reads SGHDN; CDR2 reads FVKESK. The CDR3 consists of 17 residues. The CDR3 sequence is CASSHPAGGLPIHEQYF. CDR3 DNA sequence: TGTGCCAGCAGCCACCCCGCGGGGGGACTACCCATCCACGAGCAGTACTTC.

This rearrangement joins TRBV18 to TRBJ2-7; TRBD1 matches at 9 bases. This CDR3 has 15 residues. V lost 3 bases to trimming and J lost 3 bases; unmatched junction nucleotides: 6. The germline CDR1 and CDR2 sequences are KGHSH and LQKENI. The CDR3 spells CASSPGQGLIYEQYF. DNA for the CDR3: TGTGCCAGCTCACCGGGACAGGGACTGATCTACGAGCAGTACTTC.

The chain uses TRBV5-1 and TRBJ2-7; 7 bases are a match to TRBD1. Germline-derived CDR1 and CDR2 are SGHRS and YFSETQ. This CDR3 contains 22 residues. The trim removed 0 bases at V and 1 base at J, leaving 25 bases unmatched. The CDR3 nucleotides read TGCGCCAGCAGCTTGGACCTCCCTCCGTGGGACAGAACAAAGCATGGTTCCTACGAGCAGTACTTC. It codes for CASSLDLPPWDRTKHGSYEQYF. Full variable domain (missing parts from reference TRBV5-1 and TRBJ2-7): KAGVTQTPRYLIKTRGQQVTLSCSPISGHRSVSWYQQTPGQGLQFLFEYFSETQRNKGNFPGRFSGRQFSNSRSEMNVSTLELGDSALYLCASSLDLPPWDRTKHGSYEQYFGPGTRLTVT.

The genes are TRBV6-1 and TRBJ2-7; D tentatively reads TRBD1 or TRBD2 (5 bases each). V shed 6 bases and J shed 3 bases, with 15 bases lying between them. The CDR3 is made up of 14 amino acids. Germline values: CDR1 MNHNS, CDR2 SASEGT. The CDR3 loop is CASRRNGDGYEQYF. CDR3 bases: TGTGCCAGCAGAAGAAATGGGGACGGCTACGAGCAGTACTTC.

This sequence joins TRBV6-5 and TRBJ1-2; 9 bases are a match to TRBD1. CDR1 is MNHEY and CDR2 is SVGAGI in the germline V gene. Trimming at V came to 6 bases and at J to 4 bases, leaving 6 bases not matched to a gene. There are 14 residues in the CDR3. The CDR3 DNA reads as TGTGCCAGCAGAAGGACAGGGGCGGGCTATGGCTACACCTTC. It encodes CASRRTGAGYGYTF.

The chain couples TRBV19 to TRBJ2-2, with 7 positions matching TRBD2. The germline gives CDR1 LNHDA, CDR2 SQIVND (reference sequence). The CDR3 is 19 amino acids. The V segment lost 2 bases and the J segment 2 bases; nucleotides outside the gene matches: 14. CDR3 in amino acids: CASSIRSLYGRGNTGELFF. CDR3 sequence (DNA): TGTGCCAGTAGTATACGATCCCTTTATGGGAGGGGTAACACCGGGGAGCTGTTTTTT.

This clone was counted once. The chain combines TRBV7-2 with TRBJ2-2; D unclear. There are 15 residues in the CDR3. Germline loops: CDR1 SGHTA, CDR2 FQGNSA. Trimming took off 5 bases at V and 0 bases at J, with 10 bases between the two ends. CDR3 amino acids: CASSTPRPNTGELFF. The CDR3 region has the DNA TGTGCCAGCAGCACGCCCCGGCCGAACACCGGGGAGCTGTTTTTT.

V gene TRBV28 combines with J gene TRBJ2-1; D uncertain. The CDR3 sequence is 10 residues long. Per the germline V gene, CDR1 is MDHEN and CDR2 is SYDVKM. Trimming pared 10 bases from V and 13 bases from J, leaving 14 bases between. The CDR3 reads CATRGGFQFF. The DNA for the CDR3 is TGTGCCACTCGAGGCGGTTTTCAGTTCTTC.

This chain uses TRBV10-2 with TRBJ2-6; D is uncertain. The CDR3 extends over 15 amino acids. Looked up from germline, CDR1 is WSHSY and CDR2 is SAAADI. V gave up 7 bases and J gave up 0 bases, with 10 bases separating them. The CDR3, as DNA: TGCGCCAGCAATGGTCGGCTCTCTGGGGCCAACGTCCTGACTTTC. This translates into CASNGRLSGANVLTF.

This clone was found once. The rearrangement links TRBV14 to TRBJ1-3, with no clear D. The V gene's germline CDR1 is SGHDN and CDR2 FVKESK. This CDR3 is built from 15 residues. V lost 3 bases, J lost 1 base, and 10 bases lay in between. As DNA, the CDR3 is TGTGCCAGCAGCCAGACACTGGGTTCTGGAAACACCATATATTTT. This gives the protein CASSQTLGSGNTIYF.

This rearrangement joins TRBV28 to TRBJ2-7; no firm D call. V dropped 8 bases and J dropped 1 base, with 12 bases sitting between them. Germline V gives CDR1 MDHEN, CDR2 SYDVKM. This CDR3 contains 13 residues. The CDR3 nucleotides are TGTGCCAGCCAAAGTCCGACTTCCTACGAGCAGTACTTC. Its translation is CASQSPTSYEQYF. The full variable domain, completed using reference TRBV28 and TRBJ2-7, is DVKVTQSSRYLVKRTGEKVFLECVQDMDHENMFWYRQDPGLGLRLIYFSYDVKMKEKGDIPEGYSVSREKKERFSLILESASTNQTSMYLCASQSPTSYEQYFGPGTRLTVT.